Below are 32 T cell receptor beta chains sequenced from a single sample in a study of control samples from healthy donors and cancer patients. This table comes from immunoSEQ multiplex PCR, and its TCRdb copy is limited to in-frame clones, with some not included. The profile shows roughly 86,000 clones, about nine tenths of them singletons. Sequencing used blood. These TCRs come from a woman between 18 and 29 years old in good health.

The genes are TRBV2 and TRBJ1-5, with D possibly being TRBD1 (5 bases). This CDR3 region has 16 residues. CDR1 and CDR2 (germline): SNHLY, FYNNEI. Trimming left V 8 bases short and J 4 bases short, with 21 bases between. CDR3 DNA sequence: TGTGCCAGCTTGCGATCCAGGGCGGATGCGAATCAGCCCCAGCATTTT. Residues: CASLRSRADANQPQHF. The full variable domain, completed using reference TRBV2 and TRBJ1-5, is EPEVTQTPSHQVTQMGQEVILRCVPISNHLYFYWYRQILGQKVEFLVSFYNNEISEKSEIFDDQFSVERPDGSNFTLKIRSTKLEDSAMYFCASLRSRADANQPQHFGDGTRLSIL.

The chain links TRBV7-2 to TRBJ1-1; 10 nucleotides agree with TRBD1. CDR3 size: 14 residues. The V gene end was trimmed by 7 bases and the J gene end by 3 bases; junction bases not matched to a gene: 5. Germline V gene data show CDR1 as SGHTA and CDR2 as FQGNSA. CDR3: CASTKTGGYTEAFF. The CDR3 DNA follows: TGTGCCAGCACCAAGACAGGGGGCTACACTGAAGCTTTCTTT.

This chain joins TRBV19 and TRBJ1-1; D is possibly TRBD1 (5 bases). This CDR3 spans 14 amino acids. CDR1 and CDR2 from the germline V gene are LNHDA and SQIVND (reference sequence). V gave up 7 bases and J gave up 1 base, with 13 bases separating them. CDR3 in DNA: TGTGCCAGTACATACGGGACGGGGAACACTGAAGCTTTCTTT. Amino acid sequence: CASTYGTGNTEAFF.

The chain recombines TRBV5-6 with TRBJ2-3; no reliable D call. Germline values: CDR1 SGHDT, CDR2 YYEEEE. Between the trimmed V and J ends, which lost 0 bases and 2 bases, there was a span of 7 bases. The CDR3 is 14 residues long. CDR3 region: CASSLGHYTDTQYF. The CDR3 region has the DNA TGTGCCAGCAGCTTGGGACACTACACAGATACGCAGTATTTT.

V is TRBV3-1 (or the pseudogene TRBV3-2) and J is TRBJ1-1; unclear D gene. The germline V gene has CDR1 LGHDT and CDR2 YNNKEL (reference sequence). This CDR3 comprises 16 residues. V shed 3 bases and J shed 5 bases, with 19 bases lying between them. The CDR3 DNA reads as TGTGCCAGCAGCCACTCGGTTTGGGGAAAGAATACTGAAGCTTTCTTT. Translating gives CASSHSVWGKNTEAFF.

The chain links TRBV7-9 to TRBJ1-1; D is unresolved. The V end lost 4 bases, the J end lost 5 bases, and 17 bases lay between the germline ends. The CDR3 is 15 amino acids. CDR1 and CDR2 (germline): SEHNR, FQNEAQ (reference sequence). This CDR3 is CASSSPLGEGTEAFF. CDR3 DNA sequence: TGTGCCAGCAGCTCCCCCCTTGGGGAAGGGACTGAAGCTTTCTTT. The whole variable domain, filled in from reference TRBV7-9 and TRBJ1-1, reads DTGVSQNPRHKITKRGQNVTFRCDPISEHNRLYWYRQTLGQGPEFLTYFQNEAQLEKSRLLSDRFSAERPKGSFSTLEIQRTEQGDSAMYLCASSSPLGEGTEAFFGQGTRLTVV.

This clone came up once. The J gene is TRBJ1-1, the V gene TRBV27; no clear D gene. Trimming pared 3 bases from V and 0 bases from J, leaving 8 bases between. Germline CDR1 and CDR2: MNHEY and SMNVEV (reference sequence). This CDR3 is built from 14 residues. This CDR3 is CASSFYRLNTEAFF. The CDR3, as DNA: TGTGCCAGCAGTTTCTACAGACTGAACACTGAAGCTTTCTTT.

This sequence joins TRBV5-6 and TRBJ1-2, with D unclear. Germline V gives CDR1 SGHDT, CDR2 YYEEEE. The CDR3 loop spans 14 amino acids. Between the trimmed V and J ends, which lost 4 bases and 4 bases, there was a span of 14 bases. CDR3 in amino acids: CASSPGLSIYGYTF. DNA of the CDR3: TGTGCCAGCAGCCCAGGTCTCTCGATCTATGGCTACACCTTC.

The rearrangement uses TRBV5-5 and TRBJ2-7; D uncertain. The CDR3 is 15 residues long. Germline V lookup: CDR1 SGHKS, CDR2 YYEKEE (reference sequence). V was pared by 2 bases and J by 4 bases, with 16 bases between. Here the CDR3 DNA reads TGTGCCAGCAGCTTAACGGGCGCGCCCCCGTACGAGCAGTACTTC. It codes for CASSLTGAPPYEQYF.

The chain is built from TRBV6-1 and TRBJ2-3; the D is unclear. There are 14 residues in the CDR3. Per the germline V gene, CDR1 is MNHNS and CDR2 is SASEGT. The germline V and J ends were trimmed by 1 base and 6 bases, with 11 bases remaining between them. The CDR3 nucleotides read TGTGCCAGCAGTGAAGGGACCTCAGTCGATACGCAGTATTTT. It translates to CASSEGTSVDTQYF.

This sequence joins TRBV14 and TRBJ1-1; 10 bases align to TRBD1. V gave up 6 bases and J gave up 0 bases; unmatched junction bases: 7. Germline CDR1 is SGHDN and CDR2 is FVKESK. The CDR3 is 16 residues long. The CDR3 sequence is CASRPGTGAMNTEAFF. DNA for the CDR3: TGTGCCAGCAGGCCCGGGACAGGGGCCATGAACACTGAAGCTTTCTTT.

The J gene is TRBJ1-1, the V gene TRBV2, with 9 bases fitting TRBD1. The trim removed 8 bases at V and 7 bases at J, leaving 11 bases unmatched. The CDR3 contains 14 residues. The germline V gene has CDR1 SNHLY and CDR2 FYNNEI. The CDR3: CASVGTGQSGEAFF. The CDR3 region has the DNA TGTGCCAGCGTGGGGACAGGGCAGTCGGGTGAAGCTTTCTTT.

This chain connects TRBV4-2 to TRBJ2-7; D is unresolved. CDR1 is LGHNA and CDR2 is YNFKEQ in the germline V gene. The CDR3 extends over 14 amino acids. Deletions cut 0 bases from V and 5 bases from J, with 11 bases between. This chain's CDR3 is CASSQDLTGNEQYF. DNA of the CDR3: TGTGCCAGCAGCCAAGATCTCACGGGCAACGAGCAGTACTTC.

This clone was detected ten times or more. The junction does not match germline at one end; this may be a read error. The chain employs TRBV7-9 and TRBJ2-1, with a possible D match to TRBD2 (6 bases). Looked up from germline, CDR1 is SEHNR and CDR2 is FQNEAQ (reference sequence). The CDR3 totals 15 residues. CDR3 residues: CASTLETSKVGEQFF. As DNA, the CDR3 is TGTGCCAGCACCTTAGAGACTAGTAAGGTCGGTGAGCAGTTCTTC.

V gene TRBV18 combines with J gene TRBJ2-1; 9 bases align to TRBD1. The V and J ends lost 3 bases and 2 bases, in that order; junction bases with no gene match: 2. In germline, CDR1 is KGHSH, CDR2 LQKENI. The CDR3 totals 15 residues. CDR3 protein: CASSPGQGPYNEQFF. In DNA form, the CDR3 reads TGTGCCAGCTCACCCGGACAGGGGCCCTACAATGAGCAGTTCTTC.

J is TRBJ2-3 and V is TRBV29-1; D gene uncertain. Germline V gene data show CDR1 as SQVTM and CDR2 as ANQGSEA. This CDR3 is built from 16 residues. The V gene lost 6 bases and the J gene lost 10 bases, with 29 bases spanning the gap. This chain's CDR3 is CSVTRNSKSVETSQYF. CDR3 sequence (DNA): TGCAGCGTGACGCGTAACAGTAAATCCGTAGAGACTTCGCAGTATTTT.

This clone was counted only a few times. The chain links TRBV12-5 to TRBJ2-3; D perhaps matches TRBD2 (7 bases). Deletions cut 4 bases from V and 10 bases from J, with 21 bases between. This CDR3 has 15 residues. CDR1 and CDR2 from the germline V gene are LGHNT and FRNRAP. The CDR3 region has the DNA TGTGCTAGTGGTTCCCTAGGGGGGGGCACATATCCGCAGTATTTT. It specifies CASGSLGGGTYPQYF.

V and J are TRBV2 and TRBJ2-7; no firm D call. Germline loops: CDR1 SNHLY, CDR2 FYNNEI. V lost 11 bases, J lost 0 bases, and 14 bases lay in between. This CDR3 contains 13 residues. The CDR3 sequence: CAGTSSLSYEQYF. CDR3 nucleotide sequence: TGTGCCGGAACTTCCTCCCTCTCCTACGAGCAGTACTTC.

V and J are TRBV4-2 and TRBJ2-3; 10 bases agree with TRBD2. The CDR3 runs to 18 residues. The ends lost 4 bases at V and 3 bases at J; junction bases unmatched: 13. Germline V gives CDR1 LGHNA, CDR2 YNFKEQ. CDR3 nucleotides: TGTGCCAGCAGCCCGCAACCACTATCGGGACTAGCGACAGATACGCAGTATTTT. Protein sequence: CASSPQPLSGLATDTQYF.

The chain carries TRBV6-1 and TRBJ2-3, with D uncertain. Trimming pared 3 bases from V and 4 bases from J, leaving 8 bases between. The germline V gene encodes CDR1 MNHNS and CDR2 SASEGT. This CDR3 region has 13 residues. The CDR3 loop is CASSDIWADTQYF. The CDR3 nucleotides read TGTGCCAGCAGTGACATATGGGCAGATACGCAGTATTTT.

The CDR3: CASSSLAGERARLYGYTF. The CDR3 DNA is TGTGCCAGTAGTTCATTAGCAGGGGAACGAGCCCGACTCTATGGCTACACCTTC. The chain couples TRBV19 to TRBJ1-2, with a weak D call TRBD1 (6 bases). The ends were cut back, 5 bases at V and 4 bases at J, with 26 bases in the middle. This CDR3 is built from 18 residues. Germline CDR1 reads LNHDA; CDR2 reads SQIVND (reference sequence). Together with reference TRBV19 and TRBJ1-2, the CDR3 gives the full variable domain: DGGITQSPKYLFRKEGQNVTLSCEQNLNHDAMYWYRQDPGQGLRLIYYSQIVNDFQKGDIAEGYSVSREKKESFPLTVTSAQKNPTAFYLCASSSLAGERARLYGYTFGSGTRLTVV.

The V gene is TRBV5-1, the J gene TRBJ1-6, with a tentative D call TRBD1 (5 bases). The CDR3 spans 14 residues. Trimming left V 4 bases short and J 8 bases short, with 13 bases between. CDR1 is SGHRS and CDR2 is YFSETQ in the germline V gene. Here the CDR3 reads CASSPGNADSPLHF. As DNA, the CDR3 is TGCGCCAGCAGCCCAGGGAATGCGGATTCACCCCTCCACTTT.

The chain couples TRBV7-2 to TRBJ2-1, with no clear D. Trimming shortened V by 1 base and J by 1 base, and 11 bases separated the two germline ends. Looked up from germline, CDR1 is SGHTA and CDR2 is FQGNSA. The CDR3 length is 16 residues. CDR3 coding DNA: TGTGCCAGCAGCTTAGTGGGCTCTGATTCCTACAATGAGCAGTTCTTC. It encodes CASSLVGSDSYNEQFF.

The J gene is TRBJ2-5, the V gene TRBV7-9; possible D gene TRBD1, 6 bases. The CDR3 runs 14 residues. CDR1 is SEHNR, CDR2 FQNEAQ, per germline (reference sequence). The V end was cut by 1 base, the J end by 2 bases, with 8 bases between. In DNA form, the CDR3 reads TGTGCCAGCAGCTTAGTACAGGGACAAGAGACCCAGTACTTC. Protein product: CASSLVQGQETQYF.

The CDR3 DNA reads TGTGCCAGCAGTTCACAGACTGCCCGCTCTGGGGCCAACGTCCTGACTTTC. This sequence encodes CASSSQTARSGANVLTF. The chain couples TRBV6-7 to TRBJ2-6; no firm D call. TRBV6-7 is an ORF; its function is uncertain. The CDR3 is 17 amino acids. V lost 4 bases and J lost 0, with 13 bases in between.

The genes are TRBV7-8 and TRBJ2-4; D is uncertain. The CDR3 runs 17 residues. From germline, CDR1 is SGHVS and CDR2 FQNEAQ. The V gene lost 0 bases and the J gene lost 0 bases, with 12 bases spanning the gap. The CDR3, as DNA: TGTGCCAGCAGCTTAGCCGGCACTCGACTAGCCAAAAACATTCAGTACTTC. Translated: CASSLAGTRLAKNIQYF.

V is TRBV19 and J is TRBJ1-1, with TRBD1 as a possible D gene (5 bases). The CDR3 contains 14 residues. In germline, CDR1 is LNHDA, CDR2 SQIVND (reference sequence). With 3 bases removed from V and 4 bases from J, the gap between germline ends came to 12 bases. For the CDR3, the DNA is TGTGCCAGTAGTATGCTCAGGGCCGGCACTGAAGCTTTCTTT. Translated: CASSMLRAGTEAFF.

The J gene is TRBJ2-3, the V gene TRBV20-1, with D uncertain. Trimming stripped 6 bases from V and 11 bases from J, with 15 bases between. There are 11 residues in the CDR3. CDR1 DFQATT and CDR2 SNEGSKA come from the germline V gene (reference sequence). This CDR3 is CSALFDSVQYF. The CDR3 DNA reads TGCAGTGCCCTCTTCGATAGTGTGCAGTATTTT.

The chain combines TRBV5-8 with TRBJ2-5, with no clear D. Germline loops: CDR1 SGHTS, CDR2 YDEGEE. Trimming took off 0 bases at V and 4 bases at J, with 4 bases between the two ends. The CDR3 covers 12 residues. The CDR3 coding sequence is TGTGCCAGCAGCTTGGCCTTAGAGACCCAGTACTTC. Translation gives CASSLALETQYF.

The J gene is TRBJ1-2, the V gene TRBV9, with 9 bases that match TRBD1. CDR3 length equals 14 residues. Germline values: CDR1 SGDLS, CDR2 YYNGEE. The junction had 6 bases not matched to a gene; V was cut back by 2 bases and J by 7 bases. The CDR3: CASSVGQGVAGYTF. The CDR3 region has the DNA TGTGCCAGCAGCGTGGGACAGGGAGTTGCTGGCTACACCTTC.

This chain uses TRBV13 with TRBJ2-3; TRBD2 aligns across 10 bases. J lost 4 bases, V lost 4 bases, and 5 bases had no gene match. The length of the CDR3 is 15 residues. CDR1 PRHDT and CDR2 FYEKMQ come from the germline V gene (reference sequence). The CDR3 is CASSSKAGGPDTQYF. The CDR3 nucleotides read TGTGCCAGCAGCTCCAAAGCGGGGGGGCCAGATACGCAGTATTTT. The full variable domain, rest sourced from reference TRBV13 and TRBJ2-3, is AAGVIQSPRHLIKEKRETATLKCYPIPRHDTVYWYQQGPGQDPQFLISFYEKMQSDKGSIPDRFSAQQFSDYHSELNMSSLELGDSALYFCASSSKAGGPDTQYFGPGTRLTVL.

The chain has TRBV15 and TRBJ1-1, with a tentative D call TRBD1 (6 bases). Germline assignment: CDR1 LNHNV and CDR2 YYDKDF (reference sequence). This CDR3 is built from 15 residues. The V end lost 5 bases, the J end lost 2 bases, and 15 bases lay between the germline ends. CDR3 loop: CATSSKRTDNTEAFF. The DNA for the CDR3 is TGTGCCACCAGCTCGAAAAGGACAGACAACACTGAAGCTTTCTTT.